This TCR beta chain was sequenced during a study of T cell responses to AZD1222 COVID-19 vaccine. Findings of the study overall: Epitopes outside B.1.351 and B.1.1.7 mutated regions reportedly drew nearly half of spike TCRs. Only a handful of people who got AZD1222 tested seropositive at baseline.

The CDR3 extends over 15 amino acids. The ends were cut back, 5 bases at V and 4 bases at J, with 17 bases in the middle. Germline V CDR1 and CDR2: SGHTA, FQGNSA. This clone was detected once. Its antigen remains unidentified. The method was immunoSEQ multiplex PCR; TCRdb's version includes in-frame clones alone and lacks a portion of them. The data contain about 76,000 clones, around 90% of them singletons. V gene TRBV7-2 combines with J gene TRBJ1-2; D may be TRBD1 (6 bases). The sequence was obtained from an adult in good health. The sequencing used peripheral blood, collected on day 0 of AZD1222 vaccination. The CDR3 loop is CASSPLMDSSYGYTF. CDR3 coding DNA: TGTGCCAGCAGCCCATTAATGGACAGTTCCTATGGCTACACCTTC.